A single sample gave rise to the 16 T cell receptor beta chains below, sequenced in a study of vaccination and CD4 T cells after COVID-19. Treatment of the sample: 10-day PBMC culture with coronavirus spike peptide pools or control peptides (ViraFEST assay). Those CD4+ T cells from the unexposed donor predate the COVID-19 pandemic (2011-2018). These receptors have no known antigen. Oncomine TCR Beta short-read sequencing was applied to DNA from cultured CD4+ T cells. Once CD4+ T cells had been cultured, genomic DNA was extracted from them. MiXCR was run by TCRdb on the PCR reads, yielding one entry per CDR3 protein. The sample has 10,000 or so distinct CDR3 sequences; around a third are singletons. The sequenced sample consisted of CD4+ T cells from blood, cultured in vitro. The receptors stem from a human donor in good health.

This chain joins TRBV7-2 and TRBJ2-1, with TRBD2 identical over 13 bases. Germline loops: CDR1 SGHTA, CDR2 FQGNSA. The CDR3 totals 19 residues. Trimming at V came to 4 bases and at J to 7 bases, leaving 16 bases not matched to a gene. The CDR3 loop is CASSSRRSPGTSGTNEQFF. CDR3 in DNA: TGTGCCAGCAGCTCTAGGAGGAGCCCCGGGACTAGCGGGACTAATGAGCAGTTCTTC.

The V gene is TRBV12-5, the J gene TRBJ2-5, with 7 bases matching TRBD2. This CDR3 is built from 15 residues. Germline CDR1 and CDR2: LGHNT and FRNRAP. Trimming removed 7 bases from V and 1 base from J; junction bases left unmatched: 9. CDR3 protein: CASARGGGSQETQYF. The CDR3 DNA follows: TGTGCTAGTGCCCGGGGCGGCGGGAGCCAAGAGACCCAGTACTTC.

This clonotype was detected only a few times. V usage is TRBV6-2 or TRBV6-3 and J usage is TRBJ2-3; 8 nucleotides line up with TRBD2. The CDR3 loop spans 16 amino acids. J was trimmed by 3 bases and V by 1 base; bases with no gene match: 6. Per the germline V gene, CDR1 is MNHEY and CDR2 is SVGEGT. This chain's CDR3 is CASSYYGRALTDTQYF. DNA for the CDR3: TGTGCCAGCAGTTACTACGGGAGGGCCTTGACAGATACGCAGTATTTT.

This chain links TRBV9 with TRBJ2-7; D remains ambiguous. The V end lost 4 bases, the J end lost 1 base, and 12 bases lay between the germline ends. This CDR3 spans 14 amino acids. Germline loops: CDR1 SGDLS, CDR2 YYNGEE. The CDR3 loop is CASSPQSWSYEQYF. In nucleotides, the CDR3 is TGTGCCAGCAGCCCACAGAGTTGGTCCTACGAGCAGTACTTC.

The V gene is TRBV24-1, the J gene TRBJ1-2, with TRBD1 matching over 9 bases. Germline-derived CDR1 and CDR2 are KGHDR and SFDVKD. J gave up 6 bases and V 2 bases, and 9 bases lay outside the gene matches. This CDR3 comprises 16 residues. The CDR3: CATSDSTKQGANGYTF. Written as DNA, the CDR3 is TGTGCCACCAGTGATTCCACCAAACAGGGGGCAAATGGCTACACCTTC.

The V call is TRBV9, the J call TRBJ2-5; maybe TRBD2 (5 bases). V lost 3 bases to trimming and J lost 5 bases, with 14 bases between them. There are 14 residues in the CDR3. Looked up from germline, CDR1 is SGDLS and CDR2 is YYNGEE. The chain's CDR3 is CASSATPTGETQYF. The DNA of the CDR3 is TGTGCCAGCAGCGCGACCCCCACGGGGGAGACCCAGTACTTC.

This clonotype appeared a few times. This rearrangement joins TRBV7-2 to TRBJ2-7; TRBD1 matches at 9 bases. Germline lookup yields CDR1 SGHTA and CDR2 FQGNSA. The length of the CDR3 is 15 residues. V gave up 5 bases and J gave up 1 base; unmatched junction bases: 6. The CDR3 coding sequence is TGTGCCAGCAGCCTCCGGGACAGGGCTTCCTACGAGCAGTACTTC. The encoded protein is CASSLRDRASYEQYF.

In this sample, this clonotype turned up a few times. Here the CDR3 DNA reads TGTGCCAGCACTTATTCCCCAGCCCAGCCCCAGCATTTT. This encodes CASTYSPAQPQHF. The gene calls are TRBV2 and TRBJ1-5, with D unclear. The germline gives CDR1 SNHLY, CDR2 FYNNEI. The CDR3 totals 13 residues. The ends were cut back, 7 bases at V and 7 bases at J, with 14 bases in the middle.

The J gene is TRBJ2-7, the V gene TRBV29-1, with 7 bases aligning to TRBD2. The CDR3 is 13 residues long. J gave up 6 bases and V 2 bases, and 7 bases lay outside the gene matches. Germline assignment: CDR1 SQVTM and CDR2 ANQGSEA. The CDR3 loop is CSVELGLDAEQYF. CDR3 coding DNA: TGCAGCGTTGAACTCGGACTAGACGCCGAGCAGTACTTC.

In its sample, this clonotype was seen once. The chain is built from TRBV20-1 and TRBJ2-3; the D gene is possibly TRBD2 (6 bases). The germline V gene encodes CDR1 DFQATT and CDR2 SNEGSKA (reference sequence). The length of the CDR3 is 16 residues. Trimming left V 2 bases short and J 2 bases short, with 17 bases between. CDR3 residues: CSARRQGLPTTDTQYF. The CDR3 DNA reads as TGCAGTGCTAGACGGCAAGGACTACCAACCACAGATACGCAGTATTTT.

V gene TRBV7-3 combines with J gene TRBJ2-4, with D hard to call. With 2 bases removed from V and 5 bases from J, the gap between germline ends came to 13 bases. The CDR3 sequence is 15 residues long. Germline V gene sequence: CDR1 SGHTA, CDR2 FQGTGA. The DNA of the CDR3 is TGTGCCAGCAGCTTATTCCCTGGGTTGGAAAACATTCAGTACTTC. This sequence encodes CASSLFPGLENIQYF.

J is TRBJ2-1 and V is TRBV7-8; D is unclear. Germline-derived CDR1 and CDR2 are SGHVS and FQNEAQ. This CDR3 spans 14 amino acids. The V end was cut by 1 base, the J end by 4 bases, with 8 bases between. The CDR3: CASSLGLHYNEQFF. The CDR3 DNA is TGTGCCAGCAGCTTAGGGCTTCATTACAATGAGCAGTTCTTC.

In regard to this clonotype: The conserved closing phenylalanine or tryptophan is absent in this CDR3, likely reflecting a read error. V and J are TRBV7-9 and TRBJ1-6; D not resolved. The CDR3 consists of 13 residues. The ends were cut back, 5 bases at V and 8 bases at J, with 10 bases in the middle. The germline gives CDR1 SEHNR, CDR2 FQNEAQ (reference sequence). As DNA, the CDR3 is TGTGCCAGCAGCCTCACAACGGATTCACCCCTCCACCTT. Amino acids: CASSLTTDSPLHL.

The V and J genes are TRBV12-3 or TRBV12-4 and TRBJ1-2, with 10 bases matching TRBD1. This CDR3 has 16 residues. V shed 6 bases, J shed 2 bases, and the junction held 9 bases outside the gene matches. The CDR3 sequence: CASSPTGGRRNYGYTF. CDR3 DNA sequence: TGTGCCAGCAGCCCGACAGGGGGCAGGAGAAACTATGGCTACACCTTC.

This clonotype was detected only a few times. The V call is TRBV28, the J call TRBJ1-6, with D unresolved. The CDR3 spans 14 residues. V lost 2 bases to trimming and J lost 10 bases, with 12 bases between them. From germline, CDR1 is MDHEN and CDR2 SYDVKM. The CDR3 coding sequence is TGTGCCAGCAGTTTAAAGGTCCGCAACTCACCCCTCCACTTT. It encodes CASSLKVRNSPLHF.

This clonotype has just a few counts. The chain is built from TRBV7-2 and TRBJ2-7, with D unclear. The CDR3 runs 16 residues. Germline V gene lookup returns CDR1 SGHTA and CDR2 FQGNSA. V was trimmed by 5 bases and J by 0 bases, leaving 17 bases between them. CDR3 sequence (DNA): TGTGCCAGCAGCCCTCTAACTTTACCGAGCTCCTACGAGCAGTACTTC. As protein: CASSPLTLPSSYEQYF. Full variable domain (rest looked up from reference TRBV7-2 and TRBJ2-7): GAGVSQSPSNKVTEKGKDVELRCDPISGHTALYWYRQSLGQGLEFLIYFQGNSAPDKSGLPSDRFSAERTGGSVSTLTIQRTQQEDSAVYLCASSPLTLPSSYEQYFGPGTRLTVT.